This T cell receptor beta chain came from a study of T cell changes during pregnancy in multiple sclerosis. The method was immunoSEQ multiplex PCR; TCRdb's version includes in-frame clones alone and lacks a portion of them. The table has 90,000 to 120,000 clones, around 90% seen once; the top ten hold 0.78%. This CDR3 has 15 amino acids. Germline CDR1 and CDR2: SSHAT and FNYEAQ (reference sequence). This clone is a singleton in its sample. The junction does not match germline at one end; this may be a read error. This chain links TRBV7-7 with TRBJ1-2; D may be TRBD1 (5 bases). Sequencing was performed on peripheral blood, taken in the third trimester of pregnancy. The sequence was obtained from a female donor in good health, enrolled as a control in a pregnancy study. DNA for the CDR3: TGTGCTAGCAGCCCCCTTGGCGGGGGGAAAGGTGGCTACACCTTC. Its protein product is CASSPLGGGKGGYTF.